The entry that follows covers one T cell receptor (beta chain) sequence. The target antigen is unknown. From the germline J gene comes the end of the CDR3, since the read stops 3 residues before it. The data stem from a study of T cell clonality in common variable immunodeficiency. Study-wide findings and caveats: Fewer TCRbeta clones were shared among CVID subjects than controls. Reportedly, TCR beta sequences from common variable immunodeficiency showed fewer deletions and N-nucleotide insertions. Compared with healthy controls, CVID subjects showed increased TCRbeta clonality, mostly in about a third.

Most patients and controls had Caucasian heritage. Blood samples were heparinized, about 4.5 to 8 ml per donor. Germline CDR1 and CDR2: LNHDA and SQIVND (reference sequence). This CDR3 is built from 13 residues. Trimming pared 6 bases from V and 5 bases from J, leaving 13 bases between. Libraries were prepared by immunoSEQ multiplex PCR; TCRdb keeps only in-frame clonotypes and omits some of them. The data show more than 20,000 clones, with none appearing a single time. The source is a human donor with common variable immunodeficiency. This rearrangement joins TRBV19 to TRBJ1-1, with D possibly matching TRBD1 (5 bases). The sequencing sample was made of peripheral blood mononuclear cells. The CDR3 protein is CASRQTEGTEAFF. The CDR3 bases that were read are TGTGCCAGTAGGCAGACAGAAGGGACTGAA.